These 32 T cell receptor beta chains share one sample of origin, sequenced in a study of blood T cell repertoires in COVID-19. The assay was immunoSEQ multiplex PCR, and TCRdb's table has in-frame clones only and misses some. The table includes around 260,000 clones, 80% to 95% detected once. Sequenced material: peripheral blood. These receptor sequences come from a woman under 40 with COVID-19, enrolled during active disease.

The chain employs TRBV2 and TRBJ2-7; perhaps TRBD2 as D (6 bases). The CDR3 length is 14 residues. CDR1 SNHLY and CDR2 FYNNEI come from the germline V gene. The V end lost 4 bases, the J end lost 0 bases, and 10 bases lay between the germline ends. Here the CDR3 DNA reads TGTGCCAGCAGTGGAAGTAGCGGCTCCTACGAGCAGTACTTC. Its protein product is CASSGSSGSYEQYF. The whole variable domain, remainder taken from reference TRBV2 and TRBJ2-7, is EPEVTQTPSHQVTQMGQEVILRCVPISNHLYFYWYRQILGQKVEFLVSFYNNEISEKSEIFDDQFSVERPDGSNFTLKIRSTKLEDSAMYFCASSGSSGSYEQYFGPGTRLTVT.

V gene TRBV7-7 combines with J gene TRBJ2-5; weak D call: TRBD1 (6 bases). Germline CDR1 reads SSHAT; CDR2 reads FNYEAQ (reference sequence). The V end was cut by 4 bases, the J end by 1 base, with 7 bases between. The CDR3 loop spans 13 amino acids. The CDR3 protein is CASSSDSQETQYF. The CDR3, as DNA: TGTGCCAGCAGCTCGGACAGCCAAGAGACCCAGTACTTC.

The V and J genes are TRBV10-3 and TRBJ2-7; D is unclear. CDR1 is ENHRY, CDR2 SYGVKD, per germline. Trimming removed 7 bases from V and 0 bases from J, with 10 bases in between. This CDR3 contains 13 residues. CDR3 DNA sequence: TGTGCCATCACCGCCCCGAGCTCCTACGAGCAGTACTTC. It specifies CAITAPSSYEQYF.

CDR3 sequence reads: CASSTPFSGGTDTQYF. Here the CDR3 DNA reads TGTGCCAGTAGTACCCCCTTTAGCGGGGGCACAGATACGCAGTATTTT. The chain recombines TRBV19 with TRBJ2-3; 8 bases fit TRBD2. Germline V gives CDR1 LNHDA, CDR2 SQIVND (reference sequence). This CDR3 has 16 amino acids. The V and J ends lost 4 bases and 1 base, in that order; junction bases with no gene match: 7.

This sequence joins TRBV28 and TRBJ2-7; no clear D. Germline V gives CDR1 MDHEN, CDR2 SYDVKM. CDR3 length equals 15 residues. The V end was cut by 2 bases, the J end by 2 bases, with 13 bases between. The CDR3 protein is CASSLEVVGTYEQYF. The CDR3 nucleotides read TGTGCCAGCAGTTTAGAGGTGGTCGGTACCTACGAGCAGTACTTC.

In this sample, this clone turned up once. The chain uses TRBV6-1 and TRBJ1-4; 7 nucleotides agree with TRBD1. Germline CDR1 is MNHNS and CDR2 is SASEGT. Trimming removed 3 bases from V and 8 bases from J; junction bases left unmatched: 15. This CDR3 has 17 residues. The CDR3 protein is CASSDGQASFSKEKLFF. The CDR3 bases are TGTGCCAGCAGTGACGGACAGGCTTCTTTTAGTAAGGAAAAACTGTTTTTT.

The J gene is TRBJ2-2, the V gene TRBV11-3; TRBD2 matches 8 bases. CDR1 and CDR2 from the germline V gene are SGHNT and YENEEA. This CDR3 region has 15 residues. Trimming cost V 5 bases and J 3 bases; bases outside gene matches: 5. This chain's CDR3 is CASSRGGSDTGELFF. The CDR3 DNA is TGTGCCAGCAGCCGGGGGGGTAGCGACACCGGGGAGCTGTTTTTT.

The rearrangement joins TRBV6-5 to TRBJ1-1; D is unclear. Trimming removed 5 bases at V and 0 bases at J, with 7 bases between. The CDR3 extends over 13 amino acids. From germline, CDR1 is MNHEY and CDR2 SVGAGI. The CDR3 protein is CASSPGMNTEAFF. The CDR3 DNA is TGTGCCAGCAGTCCTGGCATGAACACTGAAGCTTTCTTT.

J is TRBJ2-7 and V is TRBV6-1; TRBD1 agrees at 8 bases. Unmatched junction bases numbered 8, after V lost 4 bases and J lost 0 bases. The CDR3 is 16 amino acids. The germline CDR1 and CDR2 sequences are MNHNS and SASEGT. CDR3 amino acids: CASSASTGDSSYEQYF. The DNA for the CDR3 is TGTGCCAGCAGTGCCTCGACAGGGGACAGCTCCTACGAGCAGTACTTC.

Details on this clone: At the DNA level, this CDR3 is encoded by other sequences in the same sample as well. CDR3 in amino acids: CASSIGTGRETQYF. CDR3 coding DNA: TGTGCCAGTAGTATAGGGACAGGGAGGGAGACCCAGTACTTC. The J gene is TRBJ2-5, the V gene TRBV19, with 8 positions matching TRBD1. The germline gives CDR1 LNHDA, CDR2 SQIVND (reference sequence). The CDR3 extends over 14 amino acids. V lost 1 base, J lost 5 bases, and 3 bases stayed unmatched.

The chain uses TRBV4-2 and TRBJ1-4; a weak D match, TRBD1 (5 bases). V lost 0 bases, J lost 13 bases, and 18 bases lay in between. The CDR3 runs to 15 residues. Germline loops: CDR1 LGHNA, CDR2 YNFKEQ. The CDR3 sequence is CASSQEGATVPVLFF. The CDR3 DNA reads as TGTGCCAGCAGCCAAGAGGGCGCGACAGTACCTGTACTGTTTTTT.

The table lists this clone with a few counts. V gene TRBV5-1 combines with J gene TRBJ1-2; 10 bases map to TRBD1. V lost 8 bases and J lost 1; bases outside the gene matches: 2. There are 13 residues in the CDR3. Per the germline V gene, CDR1 is SGHRS and CDR2 is YFSETQ. CDR3 loop: CARDRGVNYGYTF. CDR3 DNA: TGCGCCAGGGACAGGGGGGTTAACTATGGCTACACCTTC.

In this sample, this clone turned up once. This rearrangement joins TRBV19 to TRBJ2-2, with TRBD2 matching 7 bases. The CDR3 loop spans 15 amino acids. The germline gives CDR1 LNHDA, CDR2 SQIVND (reference sequence). V lost 6 bases, J lost 1 base, and 5 bases stayed unmatched. CDR3 DNA: TGTGCCAGTAGGGGAGGGAGCGGGAACACCGGGGAGCTGTTTTTT. Its translation: CASRGGSGNTGELFF.

This rearrangement joins TRBV7-9 to TRBJ1-2, with D perhaps matching TRBD1 (5 bases). With 2 bases removed from V and 6 bases from J, the gap between germline ends came to 13 bases. This CDR3 contains 14 residues. CDR1 and CDR2 (germline): SEHNR, FQNEAQ (reference sequence). The CDR3 sequence is CASSLKAGMDGYTF. The CDR3, as DNA: TGTGCCAGCAGCTTAAAGGCAGGGATGGATGGCTACACCTTC.

The J gene is TRBJ1-2, the V gene TRBV2; 8 positions match TRBD1. V lost 6 bases and J lost 7; bases outside the gene matches: 7. Germline CDR1 SNHLY, CDR2 FYNNEI. The CDR3 is 13 residues long. The CDR3 DNA reads as TGTGCCAGCAGATTAGGACAGGGTCCTGGCTACACCTTC. It encodes CASRLGQGPGYTF.

In DNA, the CDR3 is TGTGCCAGCAGTCCCCTTGGGCCAAATGAAAAACTGTTTTTT. Its translation: CASSPLGPNEKLFF. This chain uses TRBV27 with TRBJ1-4; D remains ambiguous. V was clipped by 5 bases and J by 5 bases, with 12 bases between them. CDR1 is MNHEY and CDR2 is SMNVEV in the germline V gene (reference sequence). The CDR3 is 14 amino acids.

The V and J genes are TRBV5-1 and TRBJ1-6; 8 bases map to TRBD1. Germline V CDR1 and CDR2: SGHRS, YFSETQ. The CDR3 covers 16 residues. V shed 0 bases, J shed 7 bases, and the junction held 6 bases outside the gene matches. CDR3 region: CASSLGGQVRNSPLHF. CDR3 coding DNA: TGCGCCAGCAGCTTGGGGGGACAGGTTAGGAATTCACCCCTCCACTTT.

The chain uses TRBV14 and TRBJ1-1, with D possibly being TRBD1 (6 bases). The CDR3 length is 15 residues. Between the trimmed V and J ends, which lost 1 base and 2 bases, there was a span of 11 bases. Germline V gene lookup returns CDR1 SGHDN and CDR2 FVKESK. This CDR3 is CASSQGAGVNTEAFF. As DNA, the CDR3 is TGTGCCAGCAGCCAAGGGGCAGGGGTAAACACTGAAGCTTTCTTT. Looking up the rest from reference TRBV14 and TRBJ1-1 gives the full variable domain: EAGVTQFPSHSVIEKGQTVTLRCDPISGHDNLYWYRRVMGKEIKFLLHFVKESKQDESGMPNNRFLAERTGGTYSTLKVQPAELEDSGVYFCASSQGAGVNTEAFFGQGTRLTVV.

This clone was seen once. The chain combines TRBV29-1 with TRBJ2-1, with D unresolved. The CDR3 totals 15 residues. CDR1 and CDR2 (germline): SQVTM, ANQGSEA. With 0 bases removed from V and 5 bases from J, the gap between germline ends came to 14 bases. The CDR3 loop reads CSVEERRWPDNEQFF. CDR3 DNA: TGCAGCGTTGAAGAACGAAGATGGCCCGACAATGAGCAGTTCTTC.

The chain uses TRBV28 and TRBJ1-3; D gene unclear. The CDR3 loop spans 14 amino acids. Between the trimmed V and J ends, which lost 5 bases and 5 bases, there was a span of 13 bases. The germline V gene encodes CDR1 MDHEN and CDR2 SYDVKM. Here the CDR3 reads CASSLGLGRNTIYF. DNA of the CDR3: TGTGCCAGCAGTCTAGGACTTGGGCGAAACACCATATATTTT.

V gene TRBV5-1 combines with J gene TRBJ2-2; the match to TRBD1 covers 7 bases. CDR3 length: 15 residues. The V gene's germline CDR1 is SGHRS and CDR2 YFSETQ. The junction had 5 bases not matched to a gene; V was cut back by 0 bases and J by 6 bases. The CDR3, as DNA: TGCGCCAGCAGCTTGGAAGGGGGCATAGCCGGGGAGCTGTTTTTT. Protein sequence: CASSLEGGIAGELFF.

The chain joins TRBV7-2 to TRBJ2-2; weak D call: TRBD1 (6 bases). This CDR3 contains 14 residues. From germline, CDR1 is SGHTA and CDR2 FQGNSA. V lost 2 bases and J 4 bases, leaving 8 bases between the germline ends. The CDR3 region has the DNA TGTGCCAGCAGCTTAACAGGGACCACCGGGGAGCTGTTTTTT. Its protein product is CASSLTGTTGELFF.

The gene calls are TRBV28 and TRBJ2-7; TRBD2 aligns across 9 bases. Germline V gene sequence: CDR1 MDHEN, CDR2 SYDVKM. The J segment lost 4 bases and the V segment lost 1 base, leaving 5 bases of the junction unmatched. This CDR3 has 15 residues. The CDR3 nucleotides are TGTGCCAGCAGTTTATCTCTAGCGGGGAGTTACGAGCAGTACTTC. Translating gives CASSLSLAGSYEQYF.

This clone was picked up one time. The CDR3 is CASSPGSFDTEAFF. The CDR3 DNA sequence: TGTGCCAGCTCACCAGGCAGTTTTGACACTGAAGCTTTCTTT. The chain uses TRBV18 and TRBJ1-1; D unclear. V dropped 2 bases and J dropped 3 bases, with 10 bases sitting between them. Germline CDR1 and CDR2: KGHSH and LQKENI. This CDR3 region has 14 residues.

The table lists this clone with a count of one. Compared with germline, one end of the junction differs, possibly owing to a read error. This sequence joins TRBV5-1 and TRBJ2-1; 12 nucleotides align to TRBD1. Germline CDR1 reads SGHRS; CDR2 reads YFSETQ. The CDR3 spans 14 residues. CDR3 DNA sequence: TGCGCCAGCACTACCGGGACAGGGGGCAATGAGCGGTTCTTC. It translates to CASTTGTGGNERFF.

A word on this clone: Its ends do not fully match the called genes, so a read error is possible. This chain joins TRBV6-5 and TRBJ1-5; 11 nucleotides line up with TRBD1. CDR3 size: 13 residues. In germline, CDR1 is MNHEY, CDR2 SVGAGI. In nucleotides, the CDR3 is TGTGCCAGCCGGCGGGACAGGGGGAGTCCCATTGATTTT. Its translation is CASRRDRGSPIDF.

The chain couples TRBV11-3 to TRBJ2-3; TRBD2 matches at 8 bases. The V segment lost 8 bases and the J segment 2 bases; nucleotides outside the gene matches: 15. This CDR3 contains 17 residues. Germline V lookup: CDR1 SGHNT, CDR2 YENEEA. The CDR3 loop reads CASSILYAGGTTDTQYF. CDR3 sequence (DNA): TGTGCCAGCTCAATCCTGTATGCGGGAGGAACCACAGATACGCAGTATTTT. Drawing the rest from reference TRBV11-3 and TRBJ2-3, the complete variable domain is EAGVVQSPRYKIIEKKQPVAFWCNPISGHNTLYWYLQNLGQGPELLIRYENEEAVDDSQLPKDRFSAERLKGVDSTLKIQPAELGDSAVYLCASSILYAGGTTDTQYFGPGTRLTVL.

The rearrangement links TRBV27 to TRBJ1-5, with TRBD1 matching 7 bases. CDR3 length: 15 amino acids. Germline values: CDR1 MNHEY, CDR2 SMNVEV (reference sequence). Unmatched junction bases numbered 3, after V lost 2 bases and J lost 2 bases. In nucleotides, the CDR3 is TGTGCCAGCAGTTTACAGGGGGTAGGCAATCAGCCCCAGCATTTT. Amino acid sequence: CASSLQGVGNQPQHF.

The sample holds one count of this clone. This rearrangement joins TRBV10-3 to TRBJ1-1; 9 bases align to TRBD1. This CDR3 is built from 13 residues. With V trimmed by 5 bases and J by 6 bases, 4 bases remained unmatched. Germline V gene sequence: CDR1 ENHRY, CDR2 SYGVKD. CDR3 DNA sequence: TGTGCCATCAGTCGGACAGGGGATCCTGAAGCTTTCTTT. Residues: CAISRTGDPEAFF.

CDR3 region: CASVKQGANEKLFF. CDR3 nucleotide sequence: TGTGCCAGCGTAAAACAGGGGGCGAACGAAAAACTGTTTTTT. This chain joins TRBV19 and TRBJ1-4; TRBD1 agrees at 9 bases. J gave up 8 bases and V 9 bases, and 10 bases lay outside the gene matches. Germline values: CDR1 LNHDA, CDR2 SQIVND (reference sequence). The CDR3 is 14 residues long.

This clone was seen only a few times. The rearrangement links TRBV18 to TRBJ1-2, with TRBD1 matching 8 bases. This CDR3 contains 15 residues. Germline V gene sequence: CDR1 KGHSH, CDR2 LQKENI. The J segment lost 3 bases and the V segment lost 3 bases, leaving 6 bases of the junction unmatched. The CDR3 loop is CASSPRQGWDYGYTF. CDR3 nucleotide sequence: TGTGCCAGCTCACCCCGACAGGGGTGGGACTATGGCTACACCTTC.

The chain couples TRBV14 to TRBJ2-7, with 9 bases fitting TRBD2. V lost 3 bases and J lost 0; bases outside the gene matches: 9. In germline, CDR1 is SGHDN, CDR2 FVKESK. The length of the CDR3 is 17 residues. Here the CDR3 reads CASSHTTSGRSSYEQYF. The CDR3 coding sequence is TGTGCCAGCAGCCACACAACTAGCGGGCGAAGCTCCTACGAGCAGTACTTC.